This T cell receptor beta chain was documented in a study of CD8 T cells in Susac syndrome (dated by TCRdb to between 2018 and 2021). Broadly, across the study: Repertoire sequencing was used to test whether CD8+ T cell activation and differentiation in Susac syndrome was antigen driven.

What the research found in general, with its limitations: The number of individuals in the TCR sequencing and HLA analysis was recognized as being relatively small.

CDR1 and CDR2, looked up from the germline V gene (reference sequence), are DFQATT and SNEGSKA. Trimming at the junction amounts to 5 bases on V and 2 bases on J, and the germline ends lie 13 bases apart. The CDR3 measures 14 amino acids from cysteine to phenylalanine. Here the CDR3 DNA is all that survives: 42 bases in frame from base 1. About this clonotype itself: Its binding antigen is unknown. Base qualities are missing; no much larger clone stands one base away.

Peripheral blood CD8+ and CD4+ T cells from healthy donors, Susac syndrome patients and multiple sclerosis patients were profiled using high-throughput TCR beta sequencing. Treatment-naive patients with stable or active relapsing-remitting disease fulfilling revised McDonald criteria were used as multiple sclerosis controls. Bulk CD8+ and CD4+ T cells were purified by magnetic negative isolation, whereas CD8+ TEMRA cells were enriched by FACS. Blood was drawn into EDTA tubes, processed within 24 hours, and PBMCs were isolated by density gradient centrifugation. PBMCs destined for TCR sequencing were cryopreserved in liquid nitrogen and later thawed in a 37 °C water bath. A purity of at least 90% was achieved for sorted or isolated CD4+, CD8+ and CD8+ TEMRA cells. RNA was extracted with the RNeasy kit and roughly 0.45 to 1 ug was reverse transcribed using random hexamers. TCR beta CDR3 regions were amplified with the immunoSEQ multiplex PCR assay covering 54 Vbeta and 13 Jbeta segments. PCR amplification bias was corrected by using a synthetic template baseline for primer optimization and computational correction. As for the authors' bioinformatics: Reads were assigned to V, D and J genes according to IMGT and analyzed in immunoSEQ Analyzer, with only productive sequences retained. Clonality was computed as one minus Shannon entropy normalized by log2 of the number of productive unique sequences. For each patient and control, public and private clones were evaluated within the 100 most prevalent clones. Susac-specific clones were defined as absent from healthy and MS cohorts, over a thousand published viral clones and other ImmuneACCESS disease sequences. TCRdb reran the public reads through fastp at Q25 and MiXCR, keeping productive beta chains. Entries that share a CDR3 protein sequence are merged under the most common genes and DNA. For this entry, the V and J calls and clone size follow TCRdb and not the study's own pipeline. The sample profile shows 230,000 or so distinct CDR3 sequences; nearly 97% of them were found once. The ten largest make up 0.075% to 0.095% of the sample.

This clonotype was obtained from a human donor with multiple sclerosis. The chain is made from TRBV20-1 and TRBJ2-1; TRBD1 is a possible D gene, resting on 5 matching bases. Sequenced: CD4+ T cells from PBMCs. The CDR3 in this case is CSASRGSAYNEQFF. In nucleotides, the sequence is TGCAGTGCTTCTAGGGGCAGCGCCTACAATGAGCAGTTCTTC.